The 25 T cell receptor beta chains below were found in one sample sequenced in a study of T cell responses to AZD1222 COVID-19 vaccine. The method was immunoSEQ multiplex PCR; TCRdb's version includes in-frame clones alone and lacks a portion of them. The sample records 100,000 to 150,000 clones, about 88% being singletons. The sequences come from peripheral blood, collected 28 days after the second AZD1222 dose. The receptors were gathered from an adult who received the AZD1222 COVID-19 vaccine.

DNA of the CDR3: TGTGCCAGCAGCCAGATAGGGACAGCTAACTATGGCTACACCTTC. Translating it yields CASSQIGTANYGYTF. The chain recombines TRBV3-1 (or the pseudogene TRBV3-2) with TRBJ1-2, with 7 nucleotides matching TRBD1. V trimming: 3 bases; J trimming: 0 bases; junction bases outside the gene matches: 4. This CDR3 has 15 residues. Germline assignment: CDR1 LGHDT and CDR2 YNNKEL (reference sequence).

This chain uses TRBV5-1 with TRBJ2-3; D uncertain. V lost 5 bases to trimming and J lost 0 bases, with 1 base between them. The CDR3 runs 11 residues. Looked up from germline, CDR1 is SGHRS and CDR2 is YFSETQ. The DNA for the CDR3 is TGCGCCAGCAGGAGCACAGATACGCAGTATTTT. This translates into CASRSTDTQYF.

The chain joins TRBV21-1 to TRBJ1-2; the table's D call, TRBD1, has no DNA check behind it. TRBV21-1 is recorded as a pseudogene. The CDR3 has 14 amino acids. In nucleotides, the CDR3 is TGTGCCAGCATCGAGGGACAGGGACGGTATGGCTACACCTTC. Translation gives CASIEGQGRYGYTF.

In its sample, this clone was seen once. This rearrangement joins TRBV25-1 to TRBJ1-2; possibly TRBD1 for D (6 bases). CDR1 is MGHDK and CDR2 is SYGVNS in the germline V gene. The CDR3 length is 15 residues. Trimming stripped 4 bases from V and 2 bases from J, with 14 bases between. The CDR3 DNA reads as TGTGCCAGCAGTGCGCAACAGGGAGCAAACTATGGCTACACCTTC. Its translation: CASSAQQGANYGYTF.

The chain couples TRBV10-3 to TRBJ1-5; 8 bases fit TRBD1. V lost 10 bases and J lost 1; bases outside the gene matches: 18. The CDR3 loop spans 18 amino acids. Germline V gives CDR1 ENHRY, CDR2 SYGVKD. CDR3 DNA sequence: TGTGCCACAGCAGGTGGGGGGCAGGGGGCCGGGAGCAATCAGCCCCAGCATTTT. Encoded protein: CATAGGGQGAGSNQPQHF.

The V call is TRBV15, the J call TRBJ1-6; maybe TRBD1 (6 bases). Trimming removed 3 bases at V and 0 bases at J, with 6 bases between. Germline values: CDR1 LNHNV, CDR2 YYDKDF (reference sequence). The CDR3 length is 15 residues. CDR3 nucleotides: TGTGCCACCAGCAGGGACAGCTCCTATAATTCACCCCTCCACTTT. Encoded protein: CATSRDSSYNSPLHF.

J is TRBJ2-7 and V is TRBV11-2; D is undetermined. The CDR3 is 12 residues long. Trimming cost V 2 bases and J 3 bases, with 5 bases left between them. The germline CDR1 and CDR2 sequences are SGHAT and FQNNGV. The CDR3 spells CASSLSNYEQYF. In DNA form, the CDR3 reads TGTGCCAGCAGCTTATCCAACTACGAGCAGTACTTC.

The chain recombines TRBV5-3 with TRBJ1-2; D uncertain. TRBV5-3 has ORF status, its function being uncertain. This CDR3 has 12 residues. Trimming took 4 bases from V and 8 from J, leaving 12 bases between them. The CDR3 is CARSRVLGGYTF. In nucleotides, the CDR3 is TGTGCCAGAAGCCGGGTACTAGGAGGCTACACCTTC.

The chain uses TRBV28 and TRBJ1-2; possible D gene TRBD1, 5 bases. This CDR3 has 14 residues. With 3 bases removed from V and 5 bases from J, the gap between germline ends came to 13 bases. Per the germline V gene, CDR1 is MDHEN and CDR2 is SYDVKM. Here the CDR3 reads CASSLDNIGYGYTF. The CDR3 DNA reads as TGTGCCAGCAGTTTGGACAATATTGGGTATGGCTACACCTTC.

This sequence joins TRBV6-5 and TRBJ1-1, with 8 bases aligning to TRBD1. Looked up from germline, CDR1 is MNHEY and CDR2 is SVGAGI. The V and J ends lost 6 bases and 1 base, in that order; junction bases with no gene match: 4. This CDR3 region has 14 residues. The CDR3 loop reads CASRDRATNTEAFF. Written as DNA, the CDR3 is TGTGCCAGCAGGGACAGGGCAACGAACACTGAAGCTTTCTTT.

The chain joins TRBV2 to TRBJ1-2; no clear D gene. This CDR3 contains 14 residues. Germline CDR1 is SNHLY and CDR2 is FYNNEI. Deletions cut 1 base from V and 4 bases from J, with 10 bases between. CDR3 DNA sequence: TGTGCCAGCAGTGAAGAACTCTGGAGCTATGGCTACACCTTC. Translation: CASSEELWSYGYTF.

The V gene is TRBV10-3, the J gene TRBJ1-4; TRBD1 agrees at 7 bases. The CDR3 covers 15 residues. V lost 5 bases and J lost 2; bases outside the gene matches: 5. Per the germline V gene, CDR1 is ENHRY and CDR2 is SYGVKD. CDR3 in amino acids: CAISPGQTTNEKLFF. Written as DNA, the CDR3 is TGTGCCATCAGTCCGGGACAGACGACTAATGAAAAACTGTTTTTT.

This chain connects TRBV20-1 to TRBJ2-1, with D perhaps assigned TRBD1 or TRBD2 (5 bases each). Germline values: CDR1 DFQATT, CDR2 SNEGSKA (reference sequence). The CDR3 is 15 residues long. V lost 3 bases and J 0 bases, leaving 12 bases between the germline ends. For the CDR3, the DNA is TGCAGTGCTAGTCCAGGGAGAAGCTCCTACAATGAGCAGTTCTTC. Protein product: CSASPGRSSYNEQFF.

V gene TRBV6-5 combines with J gene TRBJ2-6; D might be TRBD2 (5 bases). With 6 bases removed from V and 1 base from J, the gap between germline ends came to 10 bases. CDR1 is MNHEY, CDR2 SVGAGI, per germline. CDR3 length: 15 amino acids. The CDR3, as DNA: TGTGCCAGCAGGGCAGGAGGTTCTGGGGCCAACGTCCTGACTTTC. Protein: CASRAGGSGANVLTF.

This rearrangement joins TRBV19 to TRBJ1-4, with unresolved D. Trimming pared 7 bases from V and 8 bases from J, leaving 23 bases between. Germline V gene sequence: CDR1 LNHDA, CDR2 SQIVND (reference sequence). CDR3 length equals 16 residues. CDR3 residues: CASKASAWRETEKLFF. CDR3 coding DNA: TGTGCCAGTAAGGCTTCAGCCTGGCGGGAAACGGAAAAACTGTTTTTT.

V and J are TRBV6-1 and TRBJ1-2, with D perhaps matching TRBD1 (6 bases). V was clipped by 0 bases and J by 2 bases, with 16 bases between them. Looked up from germline, CDR1 is MNHNS and CDR2 is SASEGT. This CDR3 has 17 residues. CDR3 sequence: CASSEAWTANTNYGYTF. The CDR3 DNA is TGTGCCAGCAGTGAAGCCTGGACAGCCAACACAAACTATGGCTACACCTTC.

This clone has a single count. This chain joins TRBV28 and TRBJ1-5; D uncertain. Trimming removed 7 bases from V and 2 bases from J, with 9 bases in between. Germline V gives CDR1 MDHEN, CDR2 SYDVKM. The CDR3 runs 13 residues. CDR3 in DNA: TGTGCCAGCATGGGGTTCGGCAATCAGCCCCAGCATTTT. It is translated as CASMGFGNQPQHF.

V usage is TRBV27 and J usage is TRBJ1-2; D gene uncertain. Trimming took 2 bases from V and 8 from J, leaving 12 bases between them. CDR3 length equals 13 residues. Germline V gene lookup returns CDR1 MNHEY and CDR2 SMNVEV (reference sequence). The CDR3 spells CASSLKSGFGYTF. In DNA form, the CDR3 reads TGTGCCAGCAGTTTAAAGTCCGGGTTCGGCTACACCTTC.

This clone was counted a single time. The CDR3 DNA reads TGTGCCAGCGGGCTAAGTGGAGTTGAAGCTTTCTTT. Translation: CASGLSGVEAFF. The chain uses TRBV27 and TRBJ1-1; D unclear. The V gene's germline CDR1 is MNHEY and CDR2 SMNVEV (reference sequence). This CDR3 region has 12 residues. V lost 8 bases to trimming and J lost 7 bases, with 14 bases between them.

The rearrangement joins TRBV10-1 to TRBJ2-2; weak D call: TRBD2 (6 bases). The V and J ends lost 4 bases and 0 bases respectively, with 9 bases between them. CDR3 size: 15 residues. In germline, CDR1 is WNHNN, CDR2 SYGVQD (reference sequence). The CDR3 bases are TGCGCCAGCAGTGTGGGACTTACGAACACCGGGGAGCTGTTTTTT. Translation: CASSVGLTNTGELFF.

This clone was found a few times. The V call is TRBV6-5, the J call TRBJ2-5, with TRBD2 matching 12 bases. This CDR3 comprises 15 residues. Germline-derived CDR1 and CDR2 are MNHEY and SVGAGI. With V trimmed by 4 bases and J by 5 bases, 5 bases remained unmatched. CDR3 amino acids: CASSSGTSGLETQYF. For the CDR3, the DNA is TGTGCCAGCAGTTCCGGGACTAGCGGGCTTGAGACCCAGTACTTC.

V is TRBV7-2 and J is TRBJ1-2; maybe TRBD1 (5 bases). The germline V gene has CDR1 SGHTA and CDR2 FQGNSA. This CDR3 has 15 amino acids. V lost 1 base, J lost 8 bases, and 17 bases lay in between. The CDR3 bases are TGTGCCAGCAGCTTAGTCGTTTCAGGGACCGCCGGCTACACCTTC. Protein: CASSLVVSGTAGYTF.

V usage is TRBV5-5 and J usage is TRBJ1-5; the D gene is possibly TRBD1 (5 bases). CDR1 and CDR2 (germline): SGHKS, YYEKEE (reference sequence). The CDR3 runs 15 residues. The ends were cut back, 1 base at V and 7 bases at J, with 15 bases in the middle. The CDR3: CASSLLGGVGQPQHF. Here the CDR3 DNA reads TGTGCCAGCAGCTTGTTGGGGGGTGTAGGCCAGCCCCAGCATTTT. Using reference TRBV5-5 and TRBJ1-5 for the parts outside the CDR3, the full variable domain is DAGVTQSPTHLIKTRGQQVTLRCSPISGHKSVSWYQQVLGQGPQFIFQYYEKEERGRGNFPDRFSARQFPNYSSELNVNALLLGDSALYLCASSLLGGVGQPQHFGDGTRLSIL.

The genes are TRBV30 and TRBJ1-2; possible D gene TRBD1, 5 bases. Trimming took off 2 bases at V and 3 bases at J, with 7 bases between the two ends. CDR3 length: 12 amino acids. Per germline, CDR1 GTSNPN and CDR2 SVGIG (reference sequence). This CDR3 reads CAWSWGDYGYTF. DNA of the CDR3: TGTGCCTGGAGTTGGGGGGACTATGGCTACACCTTC.

The V and J genes are TRBV2 and TRBJ2-3; 11 bases are shared with TRBD1. The ends lost 4 bases at V and 8 bases at J; junction bases unmatched: 2. The germline gives CDR1 SNHLY, CDR2 FYNNEI. This CDR3 is built from 13 residues. The DNA for the CDR3 is TGTGCCAGCAGTGCGGGACAGGGGGTTACGCAGTATTTT. This codes for CASSAGQGVTQYF.